Below are 32 T cell receptor beta chains sequenced from a single sample in a study of T-cell reconstitution after alpha-beta-depleted transplantation in children. Library preparation (for TCRbeta) was performed with unique molecular identifiers. TCRdb called the PCR reads again in MiXCR, with one record for every CDR3 protein. This table has about 200,000 distinct CDR3 sequences, 5.5% to 7% appearing once. Sequenced material: PBMCs, taken before TCRalphabeta/CD19-depleted stem cell transplant. The receptors were sampled from a girl under three years old with combined immunodeficiency, due to receive a stem cell transplant.

This clonotype was observed at least ten times. The V and J genes are TRBV20-1 and TRBJ2-2; TRBD2 agrees at 12 bases. V lost 3 bases and J lost 6; bases outside the gene matches: 8. Germline V gene sequence: CDR1 DFQATT, CDR2 SNEGSKA (reference sequence). The CDR3 is 16 amino acids. The CDR3 sequence: CSARGLAGPLSGELFF. The CDR3 region has the DNA TGCAGTGCTAGGGGACTAGCGGGCCCCCTCTCCGGGGAGCTGTTTTTT.

This clonotype has ten or more counts. J is TRBJ2-2 and V is TRBV5-1; 12 bases are shared with TRBD1. Germline lookup yields CDR1 SGHRS and CDR2 YFSETQ. The ends lost 3 bases at V and 6 bases at J; junction bases unmatched: 6. The length of the CDR3 is 16 residues. The DNA for the CDR3 is TGCGCCAGCAGCTGGGGGACAGGGGGCTACGCCGGGGAGCTGTTTTTT. This gives the protein CASSWGTGGYAGELFF.

This clonotype was counted many times. The CDR3 region has the DNA TGCAGTGCTACTGAAGGGTCCTACGAGCAGTACTTC. Amino acid sequence: CSATEGSYEQYF. The rearrangement joins TRBV20-1 to TRBJ2-7; D call uncertain. The CDR3 sequence is 12 residues long. Germline CDR1 reads DFQATT; CDR2 reads SNEGSKA (reference sequence). Between the trimmed V and J ends, which lost 4 bases and 1 base, there was a span of 8 bases.

This clonotype was seen ten or more times. The chain is built from TRBV7-8 and TRBJ2-1; no definite D call. The CDR3 covers 12 residues. V dropped 3 bases and J dropped 9 bases, with 9 bases sitting between them. The germline gives CDR1 SGHVS, CDR2 FQNEAQ. The DNA for the CDR3 is TGTGCCAGCAGCTTGAAGGTAGTTGAGCAGTTCTTC. This codes for CASSLKVVEQFF.

For this clonotype: This may arise from a read error, as a much more abundant clone is one base away. The rearrangement uses TRBV10-3 and TRBJ2-1; a weak D match, TRBD2 (5 bases). From germline, CDR1 is ENHRY and CDR2 SYGVKD. The V end was cut by 4 bases, the J end by 10 bases, with 11 bases between. The CDR3 has 12 amino acids. CDR3 bases: TGTGCCATCAGTGGGGGAGAGAGAGAGCAGTTCTTC. It specifies CAISGGEREQFF.

This clonotype was observed a handful of times. V gene TRBV13 combines with J gene TRBJ2-1; D may be TRBD1 (5 bases). The CDR3 extends over 20 amino acids. Germline lookup yields CDR1 PRHDT and CDR2 FYEKMQ (reference sequence). V lost 6 bases and J lost 4, with 31 bases in between. DNA for the CDR3: TGTGCCAGCAGGCCCGCCGCCCGAGACAGCAATCTAGTTATTTACAATGAGCAGTTCTTC. This encodes CASRPAARDSNLVIYNEQFF.

This clonotype was seen ten or more times. The chain recombines TRBV21-1 with TRBJ1-5; TRBD1 reflects the table's D call only, with no check against the DNA. TRBV21-1 is listed as a pseudogene. The CDR3 covers 18 residues. CDR3 in DNA: TGTGCCAGCAGCAGCAGCGGGACAGGGGGTTATAGCAATCAGCCCCAGCATTTT. It specifies CASSSSGTGGYSNQPQHF.

The chain couples TRBV30 to TRBJ2-3, with D possibly matching TRBD2 (5 bases). The germline V gene has CDR1 GTSNPN and CDR2 SVGIG (reference sequence). The CDR3 loop spans 15 amino acids. Trimming cost V 1 base and J 0 bases, with 11 bases left between them. The DNA of the CDR3 is TGTGCCTGGAGTGAGCTAGCTTTAAGCACAGATACGCAGTATTTT. This encodes CAWSELALSTDTQYF. Full variable domain (missing parts from reference TRBV30 and TRBJ2-3): SQTIHQWPATLVQPVGSPLSLECTVEGTSNPNLYWYRQAAGRGLQLLFYSVGIGQISSEVPQNLSASRPQDRQFILSSKKLLLSDSGFYLCAWSELALSTDTQYFGPGTRLTVL.

This clonotype has at least ten counts. The chain combines TRBV12-3 or TRBV12-4 with TRBJ2-5; D remains unclear. The CDR3 totals 14 residues. Trimming took off 3 bases at V and 2 bases at J, with 10 bases between the two ends. The DNA for the CDR3 is TGTGCCAGCAGTTTGACTCCGTTACAAGAGACCCAGTACTTC. Its protein product is CASSLTPLQETQYF.

In its sample, this clonotype was seen many times. V gene TRBV20-1 combines with J gene TRBJ2-2; D is perhaps TRBD2 (6 bases). Germline V CDR1 and CDR2: DFQATT, SNEGSKA (reference sequence). The CDR3 covers 13 residues. V lost 2 bases and J lost 6, with 10 bases in between. CDR3 sequence reads: CSARILAPGELFF. The CDR3 DNA reads as TGCAGTGCTAGAATACTAGCTCCCGGGGAGCTGTTTTTT.

This clonotype was observed at least ten times. The rearrangement joins TRBV6-2 or TRBV6-3 to TRBJ2-5; D unresolved. Germline CDR1 MNHEY, CDR2 SVGEGT. The CDR3 length is 15 residues. V was cut by 8 bases and J by 5 bases, with 21 bases left in between. The CDR3 is CASATEGQLGETQYF. The CDR3 nucleotides read TGTGCCAGCGCGACCGAAGGGCAGCTCGGCGAGACCCAGTACTTC.

This clonotype was counted ten times or more. The chain has TRBV20-1 and TRBJ1-6; no definite D call. This CDR3 has 17 residues. The V and J ends lost 0 bases and 2 bases respectively, with 14 bases between them. Germline loops: CDR1 DFQATT, CDR2 SNEGSKA (reference sequence). The DNA for the CDR3 is TGCAGTGCTAGAGATATGAGGGAGATTGCCTATAATTCACCCCTCCACTTT. As protein: CSARDMREIAYNSPLHF.

This clonotype has ten or more counts. CDR3 coding DNA: TGTGCCAGCAGTTCCCCGAGCACAGATACGCAGTATTTT. This translates into CASSSPSTDTQYF. This sequence joins TRBV28 and TRBJ2-3; no clear D. The germline V and J ends were trimmed by 4 bases and 0 bases, with 5 bases remaining between them. In germline, CDR1 is MDHEN, CDR2 SYDVKM. The CDR3 covers 13 residues.

This clonotype was observed at least ten times. V gene TRBV7-6 combines with J gene TRBJ2-2; TRBD1 aligns across 7 bases. The germline CDR1 and CDR2 sequences are SGHVS and FNYEAQ. Trimming removed 1 base from V and 7 bases from J; junction bases left unmatched: 3. This CDR3 comprises 14 residues. The CDR3 reads CASSLGTGVGELFF. Here the CDR3 DNA reads TGTGCCAGCAGCTTAGGAACAGGGGTCGGGGAGCTGTTTTTT.

This chain joins TRBV30 and TRBJ1-1; D remains unclear. The germline V and J ends were trimmed by 3 bases and 1 base, with 9 bases remaining between them. Germline CDR1 GTSNPN, CDR2 SVGIG (reference sequence). The CDR3 consists of 13 residues. CDR3 amino acids: CAWSSNRNTEAFF. In DNA form, the CDR3 reads TGTGCCTGGAGCTCAAACAGGAACACTGAAGCTTTCTTT.

This clonotype has ten or more counts. This sequence joins TRBV28 and TRBJ1-1; 7 nucleotides agree with TRBD1. Germline-derived CDR1 and CDR2 are MDHEN and SYDVKM. The CDR3 spans 13 residues. Trimming cost V 4 bases and J 7 bases; bases outside gene matches: 6. CDR3 sequence (DNA): TGTGCCAGCAGTTCCCCAGGGGACAGTGAAGCTTTCTTT. The encoded protein is CASSSPGDSEAFF.

This clonotype was seen many times. The chain couples TRBV20-1 to TRBJ2-1; tentatively, D is TRBD2 (5 bases). Trimming took off 5 bases at V and 8 bases at J, with 13 bases between the two ends. The CDR3 runs to 12 residues. Germline CDR1 reads DFQATT; CDR2 reads SNEGSKA (reference sequence). The CDR3 loop reads CSARIGSDEQFF. CDR3 sequence (DNA): TGCAGTGCTCGAATCGGTAGCGATGAGCAGTTCTTC.

This clonotype was recorded many times. The V and J genes are TRBV4-1 and TRBJ2-1; TRBD2 might be the D (6 bases). Between the trimmed V and J ends, which lost 1 base and 1 base, there was a span of 14 bases. The CDR3 sequence is 17 residues long. Germline CDR1 MGHRA, CDR2 YSYEKL. The DNA for the CDR3 is TGCGCCAGCAGCCAAGGGGCGGGGTTAGTATCCTACAATGAGCAGTTCTTC. This encodes CASSQGAGLVSYNEQFF.

This chain links TRBV29-1 with TRBJ2-1, with 7 bases aligning to TRBD2. Germline values: CDR1 SQVTM, CDR2 ANQGSEA. V shed 7 bases and J 0 bases; nucleotides not matched to a gene: 6. The CDR3 spans 14 residues. CDR3 nucleotides: TGCAGCGCCCCCCTAGCGGTCTCCTACAATGAGCAGTTCTTC. Protein product: CSAPLAVSYNEQFF.

This clonotype has at least ten counts. The gene calls are TRBV29-1 and TRBJ2-7; possible D gene TRBD2, 6 bases. V dropped 7 bases and J dropped 0 bases, with 19 bases sitting between them. Germline V gene data show CDR1 as SQVTM and CDR2 as ANQGSEA. There are 15 residues in the CDR3. The CDR3 spells CSALTGLYASYEQYF. CDR3 DNA sequence: TGCAGCGCTTTAACGGGACTCTATGCCTCCTACGAGCAGTACTTC.

There are a few counts of this clonotype. This chain links TRBV7-9 with TRBJ2-7; D might be TRBD2 (6 bases). From germline, CDR1 is SEHNR and CDR2 FQNEAQ (reference sequence). This CDR3 region has 13 residues. Trimming pared 5 bases from V and 1 base from J, leaving 9 bases between. The CDR3 DNA sequence: TGTGCCAGCAGCACTAGCATTTCCTACGAGCAGTACTTC. The encoded protein is CASSTSISYEQYF.

The chain couples TRBV6-2 or TRBV6-3 to TRBJ2-7; tentatively, D is TRBD1 (6 bases). Trimming removed 5 bases from V and 2 bases from J, with 16 bases in between. Germline V gene lookup returns CDR1 MNHEY and CDR2 SVGEGT. This CDR3 is 15 amino acids long. CDR3 loop: CASSPQGYSPYEQYF. DNA for the CDR3: TGTGCCAGCAGTCCACAGGGCTATAGCCCCTACGAGCAGTACTTC.

This clonotype was seen once. The germline gene is not matched at one end of the junction; a read error may be the cause. The chain is built from TRBV12-3 or TRBV12-4 and TRBJ2-6; 14 nucleotides agree with TRBD2. The CDR3 is 18 amino acids. The CDR3 loop is CTSRGLAGVSSGANVLTF. The CDR3 DNA follows: TGTACCAGCAGGGGACTAGCGGGAGTCTCATCTGGGGCCAACGTCCTGACTTTC.

This clonotype was picked up many times. The chain employs TRBV24-1 and TRBJ2-1; the match to TRBD2 covers 8 bases. The CDR3 runs to 14 residues. V shed 4 bases and J 8 bases; nucleotides not matched to a gene: 6. CDR1 and CDR2 from the germline V gene are KGHDR and SFDVKD. The CDR3 DNA reads TGTGCCACCAGTGAGCCCGGGGGGGCCTATGAGCAGTTCTTC. Protein product: CATSEPGGAYEQFF.

This clonotype appeared many times. V usage is TRBV3-1 and J usage is TRBJ2-3; perhaps TRBD2 as D (6 bases). This CDR3 spans 16 amino acids. The V end was cut by 3 bases, the J end by 3 bases, with 16 bases between. Per the germline V gene, CDR1 is LGHDT and CDR2 is YNNKEL (reference sequence). Written as DNA, the CDR3 is TGTGCCAGCAGCCAGAGATTCGGGACTCCTACAGATACGCAGTATTTT. It yields the protein CASSQRFGTPTDTQYF.

This clonotype was observed at least ten times. This chain joins TRBV12-3 or TRBV12-4 and TRBJ2-1, with 8 bases lining up with TRBD2. The CDR3 spans 17 residues. Trimming took 5 bases from V and 1 from J; bases not matched to a gene: 10. CDR3 in amino acids: CASSPDTSGTSYNEQFF. CDR3 sequence (DNA): TGTGCCAGCAGTCCGGATACTAGCGGTACTTCCTACAATGAGCAGTTCTTC.

V is TRBV4-2 and J is TRBJ1-1; the D is unclear. The CDR3 loop spans 14 amino acids. From germline, CDR1 is LGHNA and CDR2 YNFKEQ. V was shortened by 4 bases and J by 3 bases, with 12 bases between the two germline ends. The CDR3 here is CASSLYSSDTEAFF. The CDR3, as DNA: TGTGCCAGCAGCCTTTATAGTTCCGACACTGAAGCTTTCTTT.

At least ten counts were recorded for this clonotype. The chain links TRBV11-3 to TRBJ2-5; maybe TRBD2 (5 bases). The CDR3 spans 15 residues. Deletions cut 1 base from V and 2 bases from J, with 11 bases between. Germline CDR1 and CDR2: SGHNT and YENEEA. For the CDR3, the DNA is TGTGCCAGCAGCTTAGTAGCGTTCCAACAAGAGACCCAGTACTTC. Its translation is CASSLVAFQQETQYF.

This clonotype was seen many times. V usage is TRBV15 and J usage is TRBJ2-5; D not certain. The CDR3 extends over 15 amino acids. Germline assignment: CDR1 LNHNV and CDR2 YYDKDF (reference sequence). Trimming shortened V by 3 bases and J by 4 bases, and 15 bases separated the two germline ends. The CDR3 coding sequence is TGTGCCACCAGCAGGGCGCCTAGAGTAAGAGAGACCCAGTACTTC. Amino acid sequence: CATSRAPRVRETQYF. Combining the CDR3 with reference TRBV15 and TRBJ2-5 gives the whole variable domain DAMVIQNPRYQVTQFGKPVTLSCSQTLNHNVMYWYQQKSSQAPKLLFHYYDKDFNNEADTPDNFQSRRPNTSFCFLDIRSPGLGDTAMYLCATSRAPRVRETQYFGPGTRLLVL.

This clonotype was detected ten times or more. This chain links TRBV28 with TRBJ2-3; 7 bases map to TRBD2. Trimming took 3 bases from V and 7 from J; bases not matched to a gene: 10. There are 15 residues in the CDR3. CDR1 is MDHEN, CDR2 SYDVKM, per germline. CDR3 nucleotide sequence: TGTGCCAGCAGTTTGGGCGGACTAGAGGTTAATACGCAGTATTTT. Its protein product is CASSLGGLEVNTQYF.

This clonotype was seen a handful of times. The genes are TRBV20-1 and TRBJ2-7; 10 bases line up with TRBD2. In germline, CDR1 is DFQATT, CDR2 SNEGSKA (reference sequence). The trim removed 0 bases at V and 3 bases at J, leaving 5 bases unmatched. There are 15 residues in the CDR3. In DNA, the CDR3 is TGCAGTGCTAGAGACTTAGCGGGAGGCCTCTACGAGCAGTACTTC. This sequence encodes CSARDLAGGLYEQYF.

This clonotype showed up many times. The rearrangement uses TRBV12-3 or TRBV12-4 and TRBJ2-5, with 7 bases that match TRBD1. The CDR3 totals 16 residues. Trimming removed 4 bases from V and 2 bases from J; junction bases left unmatched: 10. The CDR3 region is CASSWNGQVNQETQYF. The CDR3 nucleotides read TGTGCCAGCAGTTGGAACGGACAGGTGAATCAAGAGACCCAGTACTTC.